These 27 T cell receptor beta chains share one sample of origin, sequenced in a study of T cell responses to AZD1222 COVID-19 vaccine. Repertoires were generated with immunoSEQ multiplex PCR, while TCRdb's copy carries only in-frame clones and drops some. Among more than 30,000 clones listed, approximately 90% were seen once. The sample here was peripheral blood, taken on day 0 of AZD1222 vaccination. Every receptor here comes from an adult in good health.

CDR3 region: CASSQDKGGYTF. The CDR3 DNA follows: TGTGCCAGCAGCCAAGATAAGGGTGGCTACACCTTC. The rearrangement uses TRBV3-1 (or the pseudogene TRBV3-2) and TRBJ1-2; no firm D call. Germline CDR1 reads LGHDT; CDR2 reads YNNKEL (reference sequence). This CDR3 spans 12 amino acids. V lost 0 bases to trimming and J lost 7 bases, with 6 bases between them.

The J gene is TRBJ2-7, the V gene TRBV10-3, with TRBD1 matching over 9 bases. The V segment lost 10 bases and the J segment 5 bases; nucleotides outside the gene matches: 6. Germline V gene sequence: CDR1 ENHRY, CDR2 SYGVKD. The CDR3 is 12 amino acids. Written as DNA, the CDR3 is TGTGCCAGCCGGGACAGGGAGGACGAGCAGTACTTC. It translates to CASRDREDEQYF.

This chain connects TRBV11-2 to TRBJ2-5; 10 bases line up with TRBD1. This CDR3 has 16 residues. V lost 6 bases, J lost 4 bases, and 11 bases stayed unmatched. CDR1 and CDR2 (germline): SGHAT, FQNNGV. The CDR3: CASRFPGQGITETQYF. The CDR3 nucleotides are TGTGCCAGCAGGTTTCCGGGACAGGGGATAACAGAGACCCAGTACTTC.

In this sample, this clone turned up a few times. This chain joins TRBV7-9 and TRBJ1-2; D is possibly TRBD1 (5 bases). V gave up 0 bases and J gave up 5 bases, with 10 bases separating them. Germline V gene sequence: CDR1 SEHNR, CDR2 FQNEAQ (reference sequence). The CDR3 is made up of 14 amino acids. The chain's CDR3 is CASSLARGLYGYTF. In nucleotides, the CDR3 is TGTGCCAGCAGCTTAGCGAGGGGTCTGTATGGCTACACCTTC.

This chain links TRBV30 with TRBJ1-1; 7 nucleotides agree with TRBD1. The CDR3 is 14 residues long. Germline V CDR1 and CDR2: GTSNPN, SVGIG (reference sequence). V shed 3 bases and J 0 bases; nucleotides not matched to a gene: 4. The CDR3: CAWSSGTVNTEAFF. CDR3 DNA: TGTGCCTGGAGCTCCGGGACAGTGAACACTGAAGCTTTCTTT.

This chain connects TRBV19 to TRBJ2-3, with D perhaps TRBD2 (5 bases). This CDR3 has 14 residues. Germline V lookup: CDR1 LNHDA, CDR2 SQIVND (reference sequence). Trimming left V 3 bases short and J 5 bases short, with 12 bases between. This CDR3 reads CASSIGPGGDTQYF. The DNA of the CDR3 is TGTGCCAGTAGTATCGGGCCAGGAGGAGATACGCAGTATTTT.

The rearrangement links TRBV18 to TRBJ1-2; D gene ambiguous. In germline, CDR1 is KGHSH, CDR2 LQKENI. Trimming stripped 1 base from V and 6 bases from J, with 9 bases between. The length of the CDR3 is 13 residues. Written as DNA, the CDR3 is TGTGCCAGCTCACCACGAAGCGGTGATGGCTACACCTTC. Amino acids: CASSPRSGDGYTF.

In DNA, the CDR3 is TGTGCCAGCAGACAGAAAAAGAATCAGCCCCAGCATTTT. Amino acid sequence: CASRQKKNQPQHF. The chain couples TRBV6-5 to TRBJ1-5; D is ambiguous. V was pared by 6 bases and J by 4 bases, with 10 bases between. The CDR3 length is 13 residues. CDR1 is MNHEY, CDR2 SVGAGI, per germline.

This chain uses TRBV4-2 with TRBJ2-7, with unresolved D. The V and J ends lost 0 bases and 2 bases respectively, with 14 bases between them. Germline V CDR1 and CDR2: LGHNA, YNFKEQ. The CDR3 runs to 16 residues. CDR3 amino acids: CASSQDHSLGTYEQYF. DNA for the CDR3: TGTGCCAGCAGCCAAGATCACTCCCTGGGGACCTACGAGCAGTACTTC.

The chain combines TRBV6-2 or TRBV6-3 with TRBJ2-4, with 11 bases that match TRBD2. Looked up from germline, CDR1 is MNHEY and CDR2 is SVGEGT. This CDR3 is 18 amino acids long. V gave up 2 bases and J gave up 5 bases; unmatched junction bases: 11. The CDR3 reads CASSYGLAGGPIENIQYF. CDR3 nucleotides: TGTGCCAGCAGTTACGGGTTAGCGGGGGGGCCAATCGAAAACATTCAGTACTTC.

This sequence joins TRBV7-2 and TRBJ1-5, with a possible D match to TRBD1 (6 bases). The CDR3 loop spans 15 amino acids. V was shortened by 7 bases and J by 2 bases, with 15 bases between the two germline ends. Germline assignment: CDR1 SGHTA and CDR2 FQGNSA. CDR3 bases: TGTGCCAGCACGCAGCGGGACATCGGCAATCAGCCCCAGCATTTT. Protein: CASTQRDIGNQPQHF.

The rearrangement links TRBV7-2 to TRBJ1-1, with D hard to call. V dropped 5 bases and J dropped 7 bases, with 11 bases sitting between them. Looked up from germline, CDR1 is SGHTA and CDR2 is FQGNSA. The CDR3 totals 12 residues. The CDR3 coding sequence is TGTGCCAGCAGCCACTTGACACTTGAAGCTTTCTTT. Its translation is CASSHLTLEAFF.

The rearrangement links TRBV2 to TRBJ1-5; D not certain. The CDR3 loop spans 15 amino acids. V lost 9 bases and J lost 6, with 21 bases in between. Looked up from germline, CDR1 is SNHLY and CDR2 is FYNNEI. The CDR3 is CARGGSGLRSQPQHF. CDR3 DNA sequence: TGTGCCAGGGGAGGATCGGGGTTGCGTAGTCAGCCCCAGCATTTT.

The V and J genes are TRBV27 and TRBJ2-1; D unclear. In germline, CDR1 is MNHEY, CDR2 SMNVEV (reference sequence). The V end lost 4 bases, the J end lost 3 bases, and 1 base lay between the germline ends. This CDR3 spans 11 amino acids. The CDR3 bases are TGTGCCAGCAGTTACTACAATGAGCAGTTCTTC. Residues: CASSYYNEQFF.

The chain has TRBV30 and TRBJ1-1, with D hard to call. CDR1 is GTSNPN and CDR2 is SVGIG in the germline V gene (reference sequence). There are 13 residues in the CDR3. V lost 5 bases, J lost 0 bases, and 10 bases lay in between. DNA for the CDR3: TGTGCCTGGTACCGGGATTTGAACACTGAAGCTTTCTTT. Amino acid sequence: CAWYRDLNTEAFF. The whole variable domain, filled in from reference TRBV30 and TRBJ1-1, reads SQTIHQWPATLVQPVGSPLSLECTVEGTSNPNLYWYRQAAGRGLQLLFYSVGIGQISSEVPQNLSASRPQDRQFILSSKKLLLSDSGFYLCAWYRDLNTEAFFGQGTRLTVV.

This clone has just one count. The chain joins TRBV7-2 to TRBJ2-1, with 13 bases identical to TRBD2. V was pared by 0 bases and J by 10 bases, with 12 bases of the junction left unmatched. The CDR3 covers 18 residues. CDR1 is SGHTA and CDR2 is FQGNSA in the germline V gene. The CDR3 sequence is CASSLARTSGGGGSEQFF. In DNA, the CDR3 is TGTGCCAGCAGCTTAGCCCGGACTAGCGGGGGCGGAGGGTCGGAGCAGTTCTTC.

The CDR3 coding sequence is TGCGCCAGCAGCTTGGGCGACGGGGCACAGTACGAGCAGTACTTC. Amino acid sequence: CASSLGDGAQYEQYF. The chain has TRBV5-1 and TRBJ2-7, with D perhaps given as TRBD1 or TRBD2 (5 bases each). Deletions cut 0 bases from V and 4 bases from J, with 14 bases between. This CDR3 spans 15 amino acids. Germline assignment: CDR1 SGHRS and CDR2 YFSETQ.

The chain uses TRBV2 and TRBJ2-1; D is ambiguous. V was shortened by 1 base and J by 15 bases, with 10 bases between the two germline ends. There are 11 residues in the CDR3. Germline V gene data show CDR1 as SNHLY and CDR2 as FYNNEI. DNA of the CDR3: TGTGCCAGCAGTGAAGGGGTGGGTTCGTTCTTC. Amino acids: CASSEGVGSFF.

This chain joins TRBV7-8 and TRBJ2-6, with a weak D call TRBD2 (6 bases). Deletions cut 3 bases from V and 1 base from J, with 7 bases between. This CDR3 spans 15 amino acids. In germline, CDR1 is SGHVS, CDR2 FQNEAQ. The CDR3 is CASSFRGSGANVLTF. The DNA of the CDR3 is TGTGCCAGCAGCTTTCGGGGGTCTGGGGCCAACGTCCTGACTTTC. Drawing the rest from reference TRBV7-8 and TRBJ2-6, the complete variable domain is GAGVSQSPRYKVAKRGQDVALRCDPISGHVSLFWYQQALGQGPEFLTYFQNEAQLDKSGLPSDRFFAERPEGSVSTLKIQRTQQEDSAVYLCASSFRGSGANVLTFGAGSRLTVL.

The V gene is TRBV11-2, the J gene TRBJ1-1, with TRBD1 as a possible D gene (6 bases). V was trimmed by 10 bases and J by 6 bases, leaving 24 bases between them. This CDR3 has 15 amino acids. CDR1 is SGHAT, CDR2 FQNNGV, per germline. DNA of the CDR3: TGTGCCACCCAAAGGCATTTACAGGGTAAAGCTGAAGCTTTCTTT. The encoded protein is CATQRHLQGKAEAFF.

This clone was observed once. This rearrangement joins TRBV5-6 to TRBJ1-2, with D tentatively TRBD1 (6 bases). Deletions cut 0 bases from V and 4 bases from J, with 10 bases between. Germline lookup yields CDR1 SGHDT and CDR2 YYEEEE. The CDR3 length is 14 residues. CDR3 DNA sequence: TGTGCCAGCAGCTTGGATAGCAGGGGCTATGGCTACACCTTC. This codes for CASSLDSRGYGYTF.

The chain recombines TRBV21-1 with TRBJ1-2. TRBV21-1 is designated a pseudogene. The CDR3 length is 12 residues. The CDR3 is CASSRVDYGYTF. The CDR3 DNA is TGTGCCAGCAGCAGAGTGGACTATGGCTACACCTTC.

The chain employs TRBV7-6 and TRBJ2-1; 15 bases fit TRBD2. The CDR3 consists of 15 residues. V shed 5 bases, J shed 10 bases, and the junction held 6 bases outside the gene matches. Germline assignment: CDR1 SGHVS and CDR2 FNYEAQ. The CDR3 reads CASSPGLAGGHEQFF. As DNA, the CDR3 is TGTGCCAGCAGCCCCGGACTAGCGGGGGGGCACGAGCAGTTCTTC. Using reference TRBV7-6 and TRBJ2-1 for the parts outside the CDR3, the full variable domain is GAGVSQSPRYKVTKRGQDVALRCDPISGHVSLYWYRQALGQGPEFLTYFNYEAQQDKSGLPNDRFSAERPEGSISTLTIQRTEQRDSAMYRCASSPGLAGGHEQFFGPGTRLTVL.

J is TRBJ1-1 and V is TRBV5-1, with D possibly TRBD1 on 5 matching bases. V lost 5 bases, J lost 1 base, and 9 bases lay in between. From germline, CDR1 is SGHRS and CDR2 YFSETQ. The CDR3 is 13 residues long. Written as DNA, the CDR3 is TGCGCCAGCAGGCCCGGGGGGAACACTGAAGCTTTCTTT. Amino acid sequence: CASRPGGNTEAFF.

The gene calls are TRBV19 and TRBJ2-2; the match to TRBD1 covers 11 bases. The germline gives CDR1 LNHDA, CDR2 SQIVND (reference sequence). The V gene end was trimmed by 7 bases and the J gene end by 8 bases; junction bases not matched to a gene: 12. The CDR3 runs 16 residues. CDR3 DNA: TGTGCCAGTATTGGCCCGGGACAGGGGGTTTCGGGGGAGCTGTTTTTT. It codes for CASIGPGQGVSGELFF. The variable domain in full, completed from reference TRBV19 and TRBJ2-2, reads DGGITQSPKYLFRKEGQNVTLSCEQNLNHDAMYWYRQDPGQGLRLIYYSQIVNDFQKGDIAEGYSVSREKKESFPLTVTSAQKNPTAFYLCASIGPGQGVSGELFFGEGSRLTVL.

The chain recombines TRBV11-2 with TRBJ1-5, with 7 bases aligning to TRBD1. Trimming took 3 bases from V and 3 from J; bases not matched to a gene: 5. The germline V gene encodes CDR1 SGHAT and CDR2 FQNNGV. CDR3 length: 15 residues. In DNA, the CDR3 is TGTGCCAGCAGCTTGAGGGGACAGTACAATCAGCCCCAGCATTTT. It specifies CASSLRGQYNQPQHF.

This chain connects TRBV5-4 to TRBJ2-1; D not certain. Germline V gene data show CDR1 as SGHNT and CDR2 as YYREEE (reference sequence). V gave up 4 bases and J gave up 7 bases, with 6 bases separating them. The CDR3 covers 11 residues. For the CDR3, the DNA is TGTGCCAGCAGCACAACGAATGAGCAGTTCTTC. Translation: CASSTTNEQFF.